These 18 T cell receptor beta chains originate from one sample sequenced in a study of blood T cells in healthy people across ages. Next came a second PCR, run for roughly 6 to 11 cycles, which used a sample-barcoded 5' primer along with a J-beta primer mix. TCRdb re-called the 5' RACE reads through MiXCR, storing one row per CDR3 protein. The sample yields 920,000 or so distinct CDR3 sequences, 35% to 50% seen once. Sequenced: blood. Receptors originate from a woman in her sixties in good health.

The chain couples TRBV20-1 to TRBJ2-7, with 9 bases aligning to TRBD1. TRBJ2-4 explains the end of the DNA better; the J call may be wrong. The germline gives CDR1 DFQATT, CDR2 SNEGSKA (reference sequence). The CDR3 sequence is 12 residues long. Here the CDR3 reads CSALTGGNIQYF. The CDR3 DNA is TGCAGTGCTTTGACAGGGGGAAACATTCAGTACTTC.

V usage is TRBV27 and J usage is TRBJ1-4, with D hard to call. Per the germline V gene, CDR1 is MNHEY and CDR2 is SMNVEV (reference sequence). V lost 5 bases, J lost 7 bases, and 11 bases lay in between. The CDR3 is 13 amino acids. The CDR3 region is CASSPSLSEKLFF. The CDR3, as DNA: TGTGCCAGCAGTCCCTCCCTTAGTGAAAAACTGTTTTTT.

The gene calls are TRBV27 and TRBJ2-4, with D unclear. Germline CDR1 MNHEY, CDR2 SMNVEV (reference sequence). V was clipped by 6 bases and J by 0 bases, with 9 bases between them. This CDR3 is 14 amino acids long. The CDR3 coding sequence is TGTGCCAGCAGCCAACAGAGAGCCAAAAACATTCAGTACTTC. Protein sequence: CASSQQRAKNIQYF.

The chain has TRBV27 and TRBJ2-1, with TRBD2 matching 12 bases. The CDR3 runs 17 residues. V lost 5 bases and J lost 2; bases outside the gene matches: 7. Per the germline V gene, CDR1 is MNHEY and CDR2 is SMNVEV (reference sequence). Written as DNA, the CDR3 is TGTGCCAGCAGTAAACCTTGGACTAGCGGGGCCTACAATGAGCAGTTCTTC. This encodes CASSKPWTSGAYNEQFF.

The rearrangement links TRBV12-3 or TRBV12-4 to TRBJ2-7, with D uncertain. The end of the DNA aligns better with TRBJ2-4, so the J call may be wrong. The CDR3 runs to 12 residues. The CDR3 loop reads CASSYGVTIQYF. Written as DNA, the CDR3 is TGTGCCAGCAGTTATGGGGTAACCATTCAGTACTTC.

The J gene is TRBJ2-1, the V gene TRBV2, with 8 bases fitting TRBD2. The J call may be in error: the DNA end matches TRBJ2-7 better. CDR1 SNHLY and CDR2 FYNNEI come from the germline V gene. There are 16 residues in the CDR3. The CDR3 loop reads CASSVFGGGSYNEQYF. The CDR3 region has the DNA TGTGCCAGCAGTGTATTCGGGGGGGGTTCCTACAATGAGCAGTACTTC.

The chain combines TRBV5-1 with TRBJ2-3; 11 bases agree with TRBD2. The CDR3 length is 16 residues. With V trimmed by 7 bases and J by 6 bases, 13 bases remained unmatched. Germline CDR1 SGHRS, CDR2 YFSETQ. The CDR3 DNA follows: TGCGCCAGCCGACGGGGGCTAGCGGGAGGAAGGGATACGCAGTATTTT. Amino acid sequence: CASRRGLAGGRDTQYF.

The chain carries TRBV28 and TRBJ2-5, with D unresolved. Germline V gene data show CDR1 as MDHEN and CDR2 as SYDVKM. The length of the CDR3 is 16 residues. Trimming stripped 2 bases from V and 4 bases from J, with 17 bases between. The CDR3 DNA reads as TGTGCCAGCAGTTTACCCGTCAATCCCTCCCGAGAGACCCAGTACTTC. As protein: CASSLPVNPSRETQYF. The entire variable domain, with the rest obtained from reference TRBV28 and TRBJ2-5, is as follows: DVKVTQSSRYLVKRTGEKVFLECVQDMDHENMFWYRQDPGLGLRLIYFSYDVKMKEKGDIPEGYSVSREKKERFSLILESASTNQTSMYLCASSLPVNPSRETQYFGPGTRLLVL.

The gene calls are TRBV7-9 and TRBJ2-7; maybe TRBD1 (5 bases). The CDR3 length is 16 residues. Per germline, CDR1 SEHNR and CDR2 FQNEAQ (reference sequence). V shed 0 bases and J shed 1 base, with 13 bases lying between them. The CDR3: CASSLAEKGLSYEQYF. Written as DNA, the CDR3 is TGTGCCAGCAGCTTAGCGGAGAAGGGGCTGTCCTACGAGCAGTACTTC.

The chain uses TRBV12-5 and TRBJ2-5, with a possible D match to TRBD1 (7 bases). The CDR3 totals 14 residues. The V end lost 6 bases, the J end lost 5 bases, and 16 bases lay between the germline ends. CDR1 is LGHNT and CDR2 is FRNRAP in the germline V gene. The CDR3 sequence: CASGLTGAGETQYF. The CDR3 nucleotides read TGTGCTAGTGGATTAACAGGGGCGGGGGAGACCCAGTACTTC.

Here the CDR3 reads CASSRGRMSTDTQYF. The CDR3 nucleotides read TGTGCCAGCAGCCGAGGGAGGATGAGCACAGATACGCAGTATTTT. V usage is TRBV11-2 and J usage is TRBJ2-3; TRBD2 is a possible D gene (6 bases). CDR3 length: 15 residues. CDR1 is SGHAT, CDR2 FQNNGV, per germline. V lost 5 bases and J lost 0, with 12 bases in between.

This clonotype was counted many times. The rearrangement links TRBV12-3 or TRBV12-4 to TRBJ2-5, with 11 positions matching TRBD2. CDR3 length: 15 amino acids. V gave up 5 bases and J gave up 3 bases; unmatched junction bases: 5. The CDR3 DNA reads as TGTGCCAGCAGTACCCTAGCGGGAGGTAAAGAGACCCAGTACTTC. Amino acid sequence: CASSTLAGGKETQYF.

Notes on this clonotype: The junction departs from germline at one end; a sequencing error may be responsible. The rearrangement uses TRBV27 and TRBJ2-3, with a weak D call TRBD1 (5 bases). The CDR3 spans 13 residues. Germline loops: CDR1 MNHEY, CDR2 SMNVEV (reference sequence). CDR3 in amino acids: CASSEFGTGTQYF. Written as DNA, the CDR3 is TGTGCCAGCTCAGAGTTCGGCACAGGTACGCAGTATTTT.

This chain joins TRBV9 and TRBJ1-1; possible D gene TRBD1, 6 bases. The CDR3 runs to 15 residues. Between the trimmed V and J ends, which lost 0 bases and 4 bases, there was a span of 13 bases. The germline V gene encodes CDR1 SGDLS and CDR2 YYNGEE. As DNA, the CDR3 is TGTGCCAGCAGCGTAGGAGGGGGGTGGAGCACTGAAGCTTTCTTT. This sequence encodes CASSVGGGWSTEAFF.

CDR3 loop: CASSQDGSADTQYF. The CDR3 DNA follows: TGTGCCAGCAGCCAAGACGGGTCGGCAGATACGCAGTATTTT. The chain has TRBV7-2 and TRBJ2-3; D unclear. This CDR3 is built from 14 residues. Per the germline V gene, CDR1 is SGHTA and CDR2 is FQGNSA. V lost 5 bases and J 4 bases, leaving 13 bases between the germline ends.

This rearrangement joins TRBV9 to TRBJ2-5; 8 bases align to TRBD1. CDR3 size: 16 residues. V lost 1 base and J lost 4; bases outside the gene matches: 9. The germline CDR1 and CDR2 sequences are SGDLS and YYNGEE. The CDR3: CASSVKGQGRGETQYF. The CDR3 DNA is TGTGCCAGCAGCGTAAAAGGACAGGGCAGGGGAGAGACCCAGTACTTC.

The chain has TRBV5-1 and TRBJ2-4; D may be TRBD1 (5 bases). This CDR3 has 16 residues. Germline CDR1 SGHRS, CDR2 YFSETQ. V lost 1 base, J lost 2 bases, and 13 bases lay in between. The CDR3 reads CASSLSPAGTKNIQYF. CDR3 coding DNA: TGCGCCAGCAGCTTGTCCCCAGCAGGGACCAAAAACATTCAGTACTTC.

The gene calls are TRBV2 and TRBJ2-7; TRBD2 matches at 8 bases. J gave up 8 bases and V 4 bases, and 13 bases lay outside the gene matches. CDR1 and CDR2 (germline): SNHLY, FYNNEI. This CDR3 has 15 residues. CDR3 sequence: CASSASGGKRRKQYF. The CDR3 nucleotides read TGTGCCAGCAGTGCTTCGGGAGGGAAACGTCGCAAGCAGTACTTC.